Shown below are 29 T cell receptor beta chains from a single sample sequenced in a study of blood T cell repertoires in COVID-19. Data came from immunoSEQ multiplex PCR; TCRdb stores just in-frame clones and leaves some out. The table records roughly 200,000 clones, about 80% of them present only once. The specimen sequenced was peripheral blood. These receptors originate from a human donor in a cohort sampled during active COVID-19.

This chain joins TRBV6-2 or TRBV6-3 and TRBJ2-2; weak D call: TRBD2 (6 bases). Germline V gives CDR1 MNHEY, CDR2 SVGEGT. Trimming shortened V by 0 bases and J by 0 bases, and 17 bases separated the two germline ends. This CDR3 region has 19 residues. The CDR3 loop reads CASSYSISGNQPNTGELFF. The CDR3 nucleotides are TGTGCCAGCAGTTACTCGATTAGCGGAAACCAGCCGAACACCGGGGAGCTGTTTTTT.

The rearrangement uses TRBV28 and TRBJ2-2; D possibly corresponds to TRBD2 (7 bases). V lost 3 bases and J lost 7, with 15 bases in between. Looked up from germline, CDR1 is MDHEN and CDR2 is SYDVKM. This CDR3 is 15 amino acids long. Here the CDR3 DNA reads TGTGCCAGCAGTTTGCGGGGGCGAATAGGCGGGGAGCTGTTTTTT. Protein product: CASSLRGRIGGELFF.

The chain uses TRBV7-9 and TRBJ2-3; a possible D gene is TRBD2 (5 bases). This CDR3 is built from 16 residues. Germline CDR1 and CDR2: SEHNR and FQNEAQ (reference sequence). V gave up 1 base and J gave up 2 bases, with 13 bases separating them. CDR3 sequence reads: CASSLVVTSITDTQYF. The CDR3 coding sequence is TGTGCCAGCAGCTTAGTTGTAACTAGTATCACAGATACGCAGTATTTT.

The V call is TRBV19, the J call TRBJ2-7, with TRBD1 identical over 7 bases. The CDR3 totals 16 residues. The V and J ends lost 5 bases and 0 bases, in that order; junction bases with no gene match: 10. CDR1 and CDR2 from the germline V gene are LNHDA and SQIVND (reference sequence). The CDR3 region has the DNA TGTGCCAGTAGTCGTGTTCCGGGACAGAGCTCCTACGAGCAGTACTTC. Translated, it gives CASSRVPGQSSYEQYF.

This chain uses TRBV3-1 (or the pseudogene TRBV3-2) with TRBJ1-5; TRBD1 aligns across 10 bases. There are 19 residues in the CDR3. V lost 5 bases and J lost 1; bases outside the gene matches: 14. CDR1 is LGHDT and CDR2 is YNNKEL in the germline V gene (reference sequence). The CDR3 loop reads CASSLMTGGEDLSNQPQHF. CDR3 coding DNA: TGTGCCAGCAGCTTGATGACAGGGGGCGAAGATTTGAGCAATCAGCCCCAGCATTTT.

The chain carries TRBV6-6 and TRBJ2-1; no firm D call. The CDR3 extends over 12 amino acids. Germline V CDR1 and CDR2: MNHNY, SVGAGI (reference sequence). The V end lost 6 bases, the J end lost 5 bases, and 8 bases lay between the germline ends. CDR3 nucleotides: TGTGCCAGCAGACAGTATAACAATGAGCAGTTCTTC. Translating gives CASRQYNNEQFF.

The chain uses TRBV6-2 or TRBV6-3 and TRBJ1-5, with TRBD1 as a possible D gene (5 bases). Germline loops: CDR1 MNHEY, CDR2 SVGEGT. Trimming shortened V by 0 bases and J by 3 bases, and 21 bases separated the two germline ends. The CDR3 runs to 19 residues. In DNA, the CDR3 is TGTGCCAGCAGTTACTCGGGGCAGGGTCGGGGGTTTTACAATCAGCCCCAGCATTTT. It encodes CASSYSGQGRGFYNQPQHF.

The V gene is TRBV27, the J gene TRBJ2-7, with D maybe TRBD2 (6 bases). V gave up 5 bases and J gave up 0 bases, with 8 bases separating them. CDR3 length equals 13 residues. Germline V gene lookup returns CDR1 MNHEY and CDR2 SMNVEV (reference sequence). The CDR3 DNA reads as TGTGCCAGCAGTCGGGGACTCTCCTACGAGCAGTACTTC. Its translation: CASSRGLSYEQYF.

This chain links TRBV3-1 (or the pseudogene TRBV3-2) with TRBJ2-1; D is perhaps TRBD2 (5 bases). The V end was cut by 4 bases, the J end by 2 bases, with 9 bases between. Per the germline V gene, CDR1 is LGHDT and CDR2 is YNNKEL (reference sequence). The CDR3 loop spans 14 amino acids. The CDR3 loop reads CASSRSGTYNEQFF. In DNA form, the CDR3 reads TGTGCCAGCAGCCGCTCCGGGACCTACAATGAGCAGTTCTTC.

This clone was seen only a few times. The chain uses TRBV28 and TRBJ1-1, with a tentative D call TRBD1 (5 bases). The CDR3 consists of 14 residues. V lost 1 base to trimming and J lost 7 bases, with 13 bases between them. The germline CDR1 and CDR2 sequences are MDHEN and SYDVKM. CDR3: CASSLSYAGGEAFF. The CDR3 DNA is TGTGCCAGCAGTTTATCATACGCCGGGGGTGAAGCTTTCTTT.

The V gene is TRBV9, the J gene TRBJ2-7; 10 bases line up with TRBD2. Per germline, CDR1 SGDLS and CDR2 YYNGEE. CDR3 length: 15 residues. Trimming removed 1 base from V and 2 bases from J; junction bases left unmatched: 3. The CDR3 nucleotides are TGTGCCAGCAGCGTACTAGCGGGAGTGACCTACGAGCAGTACTTC. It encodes CASSVLAGVTYEQYF.

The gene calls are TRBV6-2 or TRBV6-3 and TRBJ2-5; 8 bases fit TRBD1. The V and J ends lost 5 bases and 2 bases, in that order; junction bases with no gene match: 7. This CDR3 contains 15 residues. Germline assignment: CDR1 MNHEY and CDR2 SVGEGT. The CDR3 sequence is CASSAHTGGQETQYF. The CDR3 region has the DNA TGTGCCAGCAGTGCCCACACAGGGGGACAAGAGACCCAGTACTTC.

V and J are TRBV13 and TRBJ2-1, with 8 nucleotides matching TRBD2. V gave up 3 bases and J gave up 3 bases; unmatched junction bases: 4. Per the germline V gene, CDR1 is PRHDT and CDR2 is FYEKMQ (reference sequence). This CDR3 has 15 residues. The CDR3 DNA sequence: TGTGCCAGCAGCTTCAGTAGCGGGATCTACAATGAGCAGTTCTTC. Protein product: CASSFSSGIYNEQFF.

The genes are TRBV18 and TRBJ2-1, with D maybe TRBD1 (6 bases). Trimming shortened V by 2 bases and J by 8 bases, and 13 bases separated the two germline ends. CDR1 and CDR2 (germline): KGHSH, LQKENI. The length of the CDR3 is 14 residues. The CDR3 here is CASSPRTASDEQFF. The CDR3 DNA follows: TGTGCCAGCTCACCAAGGACAGCATCGGATGAGCAGTTCTTC.

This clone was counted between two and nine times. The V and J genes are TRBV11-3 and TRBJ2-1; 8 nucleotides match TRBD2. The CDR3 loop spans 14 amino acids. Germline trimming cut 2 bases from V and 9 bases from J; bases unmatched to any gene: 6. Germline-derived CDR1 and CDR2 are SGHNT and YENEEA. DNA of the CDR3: TGTGCCAGCAGCTTATTGCGGACTAGCAGTGAGCAGTTCTTC. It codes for CASSLLRTSSEQFF. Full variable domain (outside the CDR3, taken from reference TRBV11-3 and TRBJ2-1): EAGVVQSPRYKIIEKKQPVAFWCNPISGHNTLYWYLQNLGQGPELLIRYENEEAVDDSQLPKDRFSAERLKGVDSTLKIQPAELGDSAVYLCASSLLRTSSEQFFGPGTRLTVL.

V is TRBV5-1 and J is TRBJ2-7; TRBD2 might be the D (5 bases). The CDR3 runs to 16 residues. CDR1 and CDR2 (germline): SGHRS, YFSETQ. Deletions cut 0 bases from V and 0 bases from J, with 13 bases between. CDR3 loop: CASSLAVDFSSYEQYF. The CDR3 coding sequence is TGCGCCAGCAGCTTGGCTGTGGACTTCAGCTCCTACGAGCAGTACTTC.

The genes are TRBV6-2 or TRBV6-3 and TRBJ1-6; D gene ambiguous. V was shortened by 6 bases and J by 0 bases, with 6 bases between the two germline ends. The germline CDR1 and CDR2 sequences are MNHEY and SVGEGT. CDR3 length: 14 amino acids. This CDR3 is CASSESSYNSPLHF. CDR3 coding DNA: TGTGCCAGCAGCGAGAGCTCCTATAATTCACCCCTCCACTTT.

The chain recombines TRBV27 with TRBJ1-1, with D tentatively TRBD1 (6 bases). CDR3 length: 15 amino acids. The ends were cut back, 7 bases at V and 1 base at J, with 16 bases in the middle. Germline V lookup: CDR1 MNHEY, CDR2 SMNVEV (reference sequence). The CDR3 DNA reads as TGTGCCAGCACCTACCGACAGGTCAGGAACACTGAAGCTTTCTTT. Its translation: CASTYRQVRNTEAFF.

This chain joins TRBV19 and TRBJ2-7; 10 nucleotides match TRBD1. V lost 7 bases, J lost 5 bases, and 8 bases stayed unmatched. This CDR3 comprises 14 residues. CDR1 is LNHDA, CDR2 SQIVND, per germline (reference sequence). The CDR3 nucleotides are TGTGCCAGTACCCAACCGGGACAGGGGCACGAGCAGTACTTC. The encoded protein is CASTQPGQGHEQYF.

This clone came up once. The CDR3 sequence is CASSTVGTSGGSYEQYF. The DNA of the CDR3 is TGTGCCAGTAGTACGGTAGGGACTAGCGGGGGCTCCTACGAGCAGTACTTC. This chain links TRBV19 with TRBJ2-7, with TRBD2 matching over 14 bases. Germline CDR1 and CDR2: LNHDA and SQIVND (reference sequence). V lost 4 bases and J lost 0; bases outside the gene matches: 5. This CDR3 is 17 amino acids long.

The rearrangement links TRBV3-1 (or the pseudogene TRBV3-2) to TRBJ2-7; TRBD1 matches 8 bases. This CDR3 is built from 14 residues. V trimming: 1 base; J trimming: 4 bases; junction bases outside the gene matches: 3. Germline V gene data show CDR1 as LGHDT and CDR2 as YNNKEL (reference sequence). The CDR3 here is CASSQATGGYEQYF. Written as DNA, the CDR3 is TGTGCCAGCAGCCAAGCAACAGGGGGGTACGAGCAGTACTTC.

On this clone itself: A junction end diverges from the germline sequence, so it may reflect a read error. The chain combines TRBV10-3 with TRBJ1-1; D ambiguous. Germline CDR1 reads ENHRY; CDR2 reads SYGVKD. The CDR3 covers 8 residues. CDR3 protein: CAISGGVF. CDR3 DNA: TGTGCCATCAGCGGCGGAGTCTTT.

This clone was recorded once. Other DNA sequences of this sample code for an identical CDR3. In nucleotides, the CDR3 is TGTGCCAGCAGTTACGGGGGGGGGTCGAACTATGGCTACACCTTC. Amino acids: CASSYGGGSNYGYTF. This chain connects TRBV6-5 to TRBJ1-2, with D possibly TRBD1 on 5 matching bases. The CDR3 contains 15 residues. Germline-derived CDR1 and CDR2 are MNHEY and SVGAGI. V was shortened by 2 bases and J by 2 bases, with 12 bases between the two germline ends.

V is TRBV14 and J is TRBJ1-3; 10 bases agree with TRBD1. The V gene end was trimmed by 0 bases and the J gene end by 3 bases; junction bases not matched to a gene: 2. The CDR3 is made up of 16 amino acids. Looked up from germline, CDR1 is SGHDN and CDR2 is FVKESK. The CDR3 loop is CASSQDRDRGGNTIYF. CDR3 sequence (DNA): TGTGCCAGCAGCCAAGACCGGGACAGGGGTGGAAACACCATATATTTT.

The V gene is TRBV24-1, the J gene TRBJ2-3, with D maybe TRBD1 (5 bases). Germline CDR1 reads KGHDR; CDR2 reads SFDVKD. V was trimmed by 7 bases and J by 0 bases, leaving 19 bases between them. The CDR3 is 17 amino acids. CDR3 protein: CATSAHRGSTSTDTQYF. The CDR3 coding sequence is TGTGCCACCAGCGCCCATAGGGGTTCAACAAGCACAGATACGCAGTATTTT.

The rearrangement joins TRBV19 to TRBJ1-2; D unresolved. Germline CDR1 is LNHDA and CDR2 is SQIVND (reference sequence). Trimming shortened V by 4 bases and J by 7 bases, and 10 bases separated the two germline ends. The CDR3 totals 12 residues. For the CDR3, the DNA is TGTGCCAGTAGTACACACAGCTCTGGCTACACCTTC. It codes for CASSTHSSGYTF.

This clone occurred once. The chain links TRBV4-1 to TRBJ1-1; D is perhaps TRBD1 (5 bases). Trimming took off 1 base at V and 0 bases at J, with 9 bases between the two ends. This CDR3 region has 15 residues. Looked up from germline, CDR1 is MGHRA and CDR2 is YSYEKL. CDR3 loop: CASSQAGGMNTEAFF. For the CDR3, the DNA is TGCGCCAGCAGCCAAGCGGGGGGAATGAACACTGAAGCTTTCTTT.

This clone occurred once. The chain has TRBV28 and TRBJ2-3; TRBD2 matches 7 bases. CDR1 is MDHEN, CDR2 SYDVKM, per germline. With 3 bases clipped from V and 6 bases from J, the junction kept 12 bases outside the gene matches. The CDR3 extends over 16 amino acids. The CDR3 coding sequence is TGTGCCAGCAGTTTGGGTAGCGGGCTAAACATGGATACGCAGTATTTT. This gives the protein CASSLGSGLNMDTQYF.

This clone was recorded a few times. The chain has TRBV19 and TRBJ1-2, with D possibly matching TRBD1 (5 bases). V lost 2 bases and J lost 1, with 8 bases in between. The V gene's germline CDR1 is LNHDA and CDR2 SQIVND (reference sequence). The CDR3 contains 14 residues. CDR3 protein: CASSIQGSNYGYTF. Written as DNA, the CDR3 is TGTGCCAGTAGTATACAGGGAAGTAACTATGGCTACACCTTC.